This T cell receptor (beta chain) was identified in a study of T cell repertoires in cytomegalovirus infection (dated by TCRdb to about 2019). Background on the whole study: The HLA type of each donor mattered for the analysis, because public TCR beta signatures pointed to carriage of CMV infection along with the matching HLA type. General study outcomes and caveats: The ex vivo response was dominated by HLA-C-restricted CMV-specific TCR beta clonotypes, and the single most frequent clonotype in two of eight donors was supplied by these HLA-C-restricted clonotypes. Cumulative frequency of public TCR beta family members discriminated carriers of CMV infection plus the relevant HLA type in this cohort and an independent roughly 330-donor cohort.

V is pared back by 5 bases and J by 0 bases, with 5 bases lying between the germline termini. CDR1 MDHEN and CDR2 SYDVKM are derived from the germline V gene. Including cysteine and phenylalanine, the CDR3 has 14 amino acids. Solely the CDR3 DNA is kept, with 42 bases framed from the first base. This clonotype was seen a handful of times. This clone's antigen is unknown. No base quality values were provided; no much bigger clone lies one nucleotide off. Sequencing was performed on an Illumina HiSeq 1500. In-frame beta chains were kept once TCRdb had trimmed the public reads at Q25 with fastp and called clones with MiXCR. CDR3 protein sequences are deduplicated, and each keeps its most common genes and DNA. Recorded for this sample are about 680,000 distinct CDR3 sequences; about 24% of them occurred a single time. The ten largest clones take up 6.5% to 10% of the sample.

The sample comprised CD8+ T cells from PBMCs. The clonotype comes from a human donor in good health (CMV status not recorded). Some clones in this sample may be carry-over from other donors' samples. Recombination linked TRBV28 to TRBJ2-6, with the D gene call left open. The base sequence is TGTGCCAGCAGTAAGATCTCTGGGGCCAACGTCCTGACTTTC. Its protein reads: CASSKISGANVLTF.